This passage covers 17 T cell receptor beta chains from one sample sequenced in a study of control samples from healthy donors and cancer patients. Sequenced by immunoSEQ multiplex PCR; TCRdb stores in-frame clones only, minus some. The repertoire has 130,000 to 150,000 clones, roughly 90% of them found once; the top ten carry 11%. The material sequenced was blood. The origin of the receptors is a man aged 30 to 39 in good health.

The chain's CDR3 is CASSSGFGVGETQYF. The DNA for the CDR3 is TGTGCCAGCAGTTCTGGCTTCGGGGTTGGAGAGACCCAGTACTTC. V gene TRBV6-5 combines with J gene TRBJ2-5, with a weak D call TRBD2 (5 bases). V dropped 4 bases and J dropped 4 bases, with 16 bases sitting between them. The CDR3 covers 15 residues. Per the germline V gene, CDR1 is MNHEY and CDR2 is SVGAGI.

The V call is TRBV7-9, the J call TRBJ2-3; 9 bases map to TRBD2. With 2 bases clipped from V and 3 bases from J, the junction kept 6 bases outside the gene matches. CDR1 and CDR2 from the germline V gene are SEHNR and FQNEAQ (reference sequence). The CDR3 sequence is 16 residues long. DNA of the CDR3: TGTGCCAGCAGCTTATTGCTAGCGGGAACGACAGATACGCAGTATTTT. Translating it yields CASSLLLAGTTDTQYF.

The chain combines TRBV9 with TRBJ2-1; TRBD2 matches 7 bases. Germline V gene data show CDR1 as SGDLS and CDR2 as YYNGEE. The CDR3 runs to 14 residues. V trimming: 1 base; J trimming: 8 bases; junction bases outside the gene matches: 6. The CDR3: CASSVLTSFDEQFF. In DNA, the CDR3 is TGTGCCAGCAGCGTACTGACTAGCTTTGATGAGCAGTTCTTC.

V and J are TRBV28 and TRBJ2-2; 7 bases align to TRBD2. CDR1 and CDR2 (germline): MDHEN, SYDVKM. The CDR3 totals 17 residues. The V gene end was trimmed by 1 base and the J gene end by 1 base; junction bases not matched to a gene: 6. Here the CDR3 reads CASSLFLGRLNTGELFF. Here the CDR3 DNA reads TGTGCCAGCAGTTTATTCCTCGGGAGGCTGAACACCGGGGAGCTGTTTTTT.

CDR3 nucleotides: TGTGCCACCAGTGATTTCCCGGGAGGGCCAGATACGCAGTATTTT. Protein: CATSDFPGGPDTQYF. The V gene is TRBV24-1, the J gene TRBJ2-3; 8 bases align to TRBD2. Germline loops: CDR1 KGHDR, CDR2 SFDVKD. The CDR3 is 15 residues long. After removal of 1 base from V and 4 bases from J, the junction contained 3 bases not matched to a gene.

The CDR3 is CASSLFGAALDNTGELFF. In DNA form, the CDR3 reads TGTGCCAGCAGCTTATTTGGGGCAGCTTTAGATAACACCGGGGAGCTGTTTTTT. J is TRBJ2-2 and V is TRBV7-8; D may be TRBD1 (5 bases). CDR1 is SGHVS and CDR2 is FQNEAQ in the germline V gene. This CDR3 has 18 residues. V was clipped by 2 bases and J by 2 bases, with 18 bases between them.

The V gene is TRBV11-2, the J gene TRBJ1-1; 9 bases fit TRBD1. The CDR3 runs to 15 residues. Germline assignment: CDR1 SGHAT and CDR2 FQNNGV. V shed 4 bases, J shed 10 bases, and the junction held 13 bases outside the gene matches. In DNA form, the CDR3 reads TGTGCCAGCAGCTGGGTATCCCGGGACAGGGTAGGAGCTTTCTTT. Protein: CASSWVSRDRVGAFF. The entire variable domain, with the rest obtained from reference TRBV11-2 and TRBJ1-1, is as follows: EAGVAQSPRYKIIEKRQSVAFWCNPISGHATLYWYQQILGQGPKLLIQFQNNGVVDDSQLPKDRFSAERLKGVDSTLKIQPAKLEDSAVYLCASSWVSRDRVGAFFGQGTRLTVV.

The V call is TRBV3-1 (or the pseudogene TRBV3-2), the J call TRBJ1-4; the D is unclear. The V and J ends lost 0 bases and 12 bases respectively, with 17 bases between them. The CDR3 length is 15 residues. Germline V lookup: CDR1 LGHDT, CDR2 YNNKEL (reference sequence). The CDR3 here is CASSQEAVSVSELFF. CDR3 in DNA: TGTGCCAGCAGCCAAGAGGCAGTTTCTGTGTCCGAACTGTTTTTT.

This clone was recorded once. The chain employs TRBV3-1 (or the pseudogene TRBV3-2) and TRBJ2-3; a weak D match, TRBD2 (5 bases). V lost 4 bases to trimming and J lost 3 bases, with 14 bases between them. Germline CDR1 reads LGHDT; CDR2 reads YNNKEL (reference sequence). This CDR3 has 15 residues. CDR3 DNA: TGTGCCAGCAGCCCTCAGCTAGCTGGAACAGATACGCAGTATTTT. Translating gives CASSPQLAGTDTQYF.

In this sample, this clone turned up once. The chain has TRBV28 and TRBJ2-7; tentative D call: TRBD2 (6 bases). Germline CDR1 MDHEN, CDR2 SYDVKM. CDR3 length: 12 amino acids. V was cut by 6 bases and J by 6 bases, with 12 bases left in between. This CDR3 reads CASSQTSTEQYF. For the CDR3, the DNA is TGTGCCAGCAGCCAGACTAGTACCGAGCAGTACTTC.

This clone occurred a few times. This rearrangement joins TRBV6-5 to TRBJ2-5; perhaps TRBD1 as D (5 bases). Germline CDR1 MNHEY, CDR2 SVGAGI. V was clipped by 8 bases and J by 5 bases, with 15 bases between them. There are 13 residues in the CDR3. CDR3 residues: CASGTGALETQYF. DNA of the CDR3: TGTGCCAGCGGTACAGGAGCTTTGGAGACCCAGTACTTC.

This chain uses TRBV19 with TRBJ2-5; 9 bases fit TRBD1. The CDR3 has 14 residues. From germline, CDR1 is LNHDA and CDR2 SQIVND (reference sequence). V gave up 6 bases and J gave up 6 bases; unmatched junction bases: 8. DNA of the CDR3: TGTGCCAGTAGCCGGGACAGGGTTCGACAGACCCAGTACTTC. Amino acid sequence: CASSRDRVRQTQYF.

The CDR3 here is CASSRTETGELFF. The CDR3 nucleotides are TGTGCCAGTAGTCGTACAGAGACCGGGGAGCTGTTTTTT. The rearrangement links TRBV19 to TRBJ2-2; D ambiguous. Germline V lookup: CDR1 LNHDA, CDR2 SQIVND (reference sequence). The CDR3 is 13 amino acids. With 5 bases removed from V and 5 bases from J, the gap between germline ends came to 9 bases.

The rearrangement joins TRBV4-1 to TRBJ1-1, with a possible D match to TRBD1 (5 bases). Germline CDR1 MGHRA, CDR2 YSYEKL. The length of the CDR3 is 16 residues. Trimming shortened V by 5 bases and J by 1 base, and 17 bases separated the two germline ends. CDR3 nucleotides: TGCGCCAGCAGCTCCATCGGGACCGCCAAGAACACTGAAGCTTTCTTT. Translation gives CASSSIGTAKNTEAFF.

The chain recombines TRBV27 with TRBJ2-6, with TRBD1 matching 11 bases. This CDR3 has 17 amino acids. Trimming removed 6 bases from V and 4 bases from J; junction bases left unmatched: 8. Germline assignment: CDR1 MNHEY and CDR2 SMNVEV (reference sequence). CDR3 DNA sequence: TGTGCCAGCAGCCCCGGGACAGGGGGTTCAGGGGCCAACGTCCTGACTTTC. Translating gives CASSPGTGGSGANVLTF.

This sequence joins TRBV6-1 and TRBJ2-7; tentative D call: TRBD2 (6 bases). This CDR3 comprises 15 residues. The germline V gene has CDR1 MNHNS and CDR2 SASEGT. V dropped 2 bases and J dropped 2 bases, with 13 bases sitting between them. CDR3 sequence: CASSERRAGTYEQYF. CDR3 nucleotides: TGTGCCAGCAGTGAAAGACGGGCGGGGACCTACGAGCAGTACTTC.

This sequence joins TRBV5-4 and TRBJ1-2; 10 bases map to TRBD1. J lost 4 bases, V lost 2 bases, and 8 bases had no gene match. Per the germline V gene, CDR1 is SGHNT and CDR2 is YYREEE (reference sequence). The CDR3 has 16 amino acids. CDR3 sequence: CASSFRQGAPIYGYTF. The DNA for the CDR3 is TGTGCCAGCAGCTTTCGACAGGGGGCGCCGATCTATGGCTACACCTTC.